Following are 6 T cell receptor beta chains from one sample sequenced in a study of T cells in localized non-small cell lung cancer. Repertoires were generated with immunoSEQ multiplex PCR, while TCRdb's copy carries only in-frame clones and drops some. This table holds some 24,000 clones, roughly 90% found once. The sample was peripheral blood, taken before any cancer treatment. Receptor source: a man between 40 and 75 years old with stage III squamous cell lung carcinoma.

The chain joins TRBV28 to TRBJ1-6; no clear D gene. The CDR3 is 12 amino acids. Germline V gene sequence: CDR1 MDHEN, CDR2 SYDVKM. V lost 3 bases to trimming and J lost 8 bases, with 5 bases between them. Written as DNA, the CDR3 is TGTGCCAGCAGTTTGCGGGATTCACCCCTCCACTTT. Its translation: CASSLRDSPLHF.

The V gene is TRBV11-2, the J gene TRBJ2-2; the D gene is possibly TRBD2 (7 bases). Germline V CDR1 and CDR2: SGHAT, FQNNGV. This CDR3 comprises 15 residues. Deletions cut 2 bases from V and 2 bases from J, with 9 bases between. The chain's CDR3 is CASSLRGGNTGELFF. Here the CDR3 DNA reads TGTGCCAGCAGCTTAAGGGGGGGAAACACCGGGGAGCTGTTTTTT.

The chain combines TRBV21-1 with TRBJ2-3; the D call TRBD2 from the table was never checked on the DNA. TRBV21-1 is annotated as a pseudogene. This CDR3 has 12 residues. CDR3 in DNA: TGTGCCGTTAGCGGGCCCACAGATACGCAGTATTTT. The encoded protein is CAVSGPTDTQYF.

The gene calls are TRBV30 and TRBJ2-1, with TRBD1 as a possible D gene (5 bases). V was trimmed by 4 bases and J by 0 bases, leaving 25 bases between them. CDR1 and CDR2 from the germline V gene are GTSNPN and SVGIG (reference sequence). CDR3 length: 19 amino acids. The CDR3 reads CAWKSSVSRGSSSYNEQFF. As DNA, the CDR3 is TGTGCCTGGAAGTCTTCCGTCTCTAGGGGAAGCAGCTCCTACAATGAGCAGTTCTTC. The full variable domain, with the rest looked up from reference TRBV30 and TRBJ2-1, is SQTIHQWPATLVQPVGSPLSLECTVEGTSNPNLYWYRQAAGRGLQLLFYSVGIGQISSEVPQNLSASRPQDRQFILSSKKLLLSDSGFYLCAWKSSVSRGSSSYNEQFFGPGTRLTVL.

The V and J genes are TRBV7-2 and TRBJ2-7; the D gene is possibly TRBD1 (6 bases). CDR3 length: 13 residues. V gave up 5 bases and J gave up 5 bases, with 13 bases separating them. From germline, CDR1 is SGHTA and CDR2 FQGNSA. The CDR3 spells CASSPQGFDEQYF. The DNA for the CDR3 is TGTGCCAGCAGCCCACAGGGTTTCGACGAGCAGTACTTC.

The chain combines TRBV5-5 with TRBJ1-1, with D unclear. V lost 0 bases, J lost 0 bases, and 9 bases lay in between. The CDR3 contains 15 residues. Germline V gene data show CDR1 as SGHKS and CDR2 as YYEKEE (reference sequence). CDR3 amino acids: CASSLEGAVNTEAFF. The CDR3, as DNA: TGTGCCAGCAGCTTGGAAGGTGCGGTGAACACTGAAGCTTTCTTT.